These T cell receptor beta chains were read from a single sample in a study of blood T cell repertoires in COVID-19. Assay: immunoSEQ multiplex PCR; the TCRdb copy retains only in-frame clones and omits some. The sample consists of about 130,000 clones, about 80% of them appearing once. What was sequenced was PBMCs or T cells enriched from blood (not recorded which). Source of these receptors: a man in his forties or fifties who had recovered from COVID-19. Both conserved end residues are part of each CDR3. A D gene is named only where the DNA matches it firmly. Clone size appears in some rows only: once, few, many, or a class for an expanded clone.

size,V,D,length,J,DNA,CDR3
-,TRBV28,TRBD1,17,TRBJ1-2,TGTGCCAGCAGTTCCATTGGACAGGCTTCCCCGACCTATGGCTACACCTTC,CASSSIGQASPTYGYTF
once,TRBV12-5,-,14,TRBJ1-2,TGTGCTAGTGGTTTGCTACAGGGCGACTATGGCTACACCTTC,CASGLLQGDYGYTF
-,TRBV7-9,-,15,TRBJ1-1,TGTGCCAGCAGCTTAACAGCCGCACAAAACACTGAAGCTTTCTTT,CASSLTAAQNTEAFF
-,TRBV5-1,-,16,TRBJ1-3,TGCGCCAGCAGCTTGGCCCAGGGTCTCTCTGGAAACACCATATATTTT,CASSLAQGLSGNTIYF
-,TRBV7-2,TRBD1,12,TRBJ1-1,TGTGCCAGCAGCCGGGACCAGGGGGGAGCTTTCTTT,CASSRDQGGAFF
-,TRBV6-5,TRBD1,14,TRBJ1-2,TGTGCCAGCAGTCCTGGACAGGGTAAAGGTGGCTACACCTTC,CASSPGQGKGGYTF
-,TRBV19,-,13,TRBJ2-5,TGTGCCAGTACCAACCGGGGCCAAGAGACCCAGTACTTC,CASTNRGQETQYF
once,TRBV10-3,TRBD1,15,TRBJ1-5,TGTGCCATCAGTGGTGGGACAGGGGGGGAACAGCCCCAGCATTTT,CAISGGTGGEQPQHF
-,TRBV6-6,-,12,TRBJ1-6,TGTGCCAGCAGTGGCGGGTCTTCACCCCTCCACTTT,CASSGGSSPLHF
few,TRBV19,TRBD1,15,TRBJ2-1,TGTGCCAGTAGTTTACAGGGGGCTGACTACAATGAGCAGTTCTTC,CASSLQGADYNEQFF
-,TRBV18,TRBD1,17,TRBJ1-1,TGTGCCAGCTCACCTCCGGGACAGGGACTATTGAACACTGAAGCTTTCTTT,CASSPPGQGLLNTEAFF
-,TRBV24-1,TRBD1,15,TRBJ1-1,TGTGCCACCAGTGGGGCAGGGGGCCCGAACACTGAAGCTTTCTTT,CATSGAGGPNTEAFF
once,TRBV2,TRBD1,15,TRBJ1-4,TGTGCCAGCAGCGACACCGGGACAGGGAATGAAAAACTGTTTTTT,CASSDTGTGNEKLFF
-,TRBV6-2/TRBV6-3,TRBD1,19,TRBJ1-6,TGTGCCAGCAGTCATGCCACCGGGACAGGGAGCTCCTATAATTCACCCCTCCACTTT,CASSHATGTGSSYNSPLHF
-,TRBV4-1,TRBD1,17,TRBJ1-3,TGCGCCAGCAGCATAGCCAACGCTCGGACAGGGGGAAACACCATATATTTT,CASSIANARTGGNTIYF
-,TRBV11-2,TRBD1,19,TRBJ1-1,TGTGCCAGCAGCTCGGGATATTGGGGACAGGGGAACGAGAACACTGAAGCTTTCTTT,CASSSGYWGQGNENTEAFF
-,TRBV6-4,-,14,TRBJ2-2,TGTGCCAGCAGTGATCGTGAGGGCACCGGGGAGCTGTTTTTT,CASSDREGTGELFF
-,TRBV10-3,-,14,TRBJ1-4,TGTGCCATAGCACAGGAGAAGGTGAATGAAAAACTGTTTTTT,CAIAQEKVNEKLFF
-,TRBV18,-,14,TRBJ1-3,TGTGCCAGCTCACCAGCGGCCCACGGAAACACCATATATTTT,CASSPAAHGNTIYF
-,TRBV10-3,-,13,TRBJ2-1,TGTGCCATCAGTGAGTCACAGGGCATAGAGCAGTTCTTC,CAISESQGIEQFF
-,TRBV27,-,14,TRBJ2-3,TGTGCCAGCAGTTCACGGACAGTTACAGATACGCAGTATTTT,CASSSRTVTDTQYF
-,TRBV19,-,13,TRBJ1-4,TGTGCCAGTAACCACTTGCGGGGTGAAAAACTGTTTTTT,CASNHLRGEKLFF
-,TRBV6-2/TRBV6-3,-,14,TRBJ2-3,TGTGCCAGCAGTTCTACGGTGATCCCGGATACGCAGTATTTT,CASSSTVIPDTQYF
-,TRBV5-5,-,15,TRBJ2-1,TGTGCCAGCAGCCTCGGACTAACGAACTACAATGAGCAGTTCTTC,CASSLGLTNYNEQFF
-,TRBV9,-,15,TRBJ1-5,TGTGCCAGCAGCGTAGAAGGAGCCCGTAATCAGCCCCAGCATTTT,CASSVEGARNQPQHF
-,TRBV3-1/TRBV3-2,TRBD1,13,TRBJ1-1,TGTGCCAGCAGCCAAGTGCCCAATAACAGGGGACTCTTT,CASSQVPNNRGLF
once,TRBV30,TRBD1,15,TRBJ1-2,TGTGCCTGGAGTCTTCTCGGGACAGGGTTGCATGGCTACACCTTC,CAWSLLGTGLHGYTF
-,TRBV7-2,-,16,TRBJ1-6,TGTGCCAGCAGCCGCCAGGGAGGACCAGCTAATTCACCCCTCCACTTT,CASSRQGGPANSPLHF
-,TRBV6-4,TRBD2,15,TRBJ2-1,TGTGCCAGCAGCGCCCGGACTAGCGGCCACAATGAGCAGTTCTTC,CASSARTSGHNEQFF
once,TRBV6-1,-,16,TRBJ2-7,TGTGCCAGCAGTGTCGCCGGGGTCGGTTTAGGCTACGAGCAGTACTTC,CASSVAGVGLGYEQYF
-,TRBV5-6,-,16,TRBJ2-1,TGTGCCAGCAGCTTGGTTGGTAGCGGTCTCGGCAATGAGCAGTTCTTC,CASSLVGSGLGNEQFF
-,TRBV6-5,-,14,TRBJ2-7,TGTGCCAGCAAGATAGACAGGCTAACCTACGAGCAGTACTTC,CASKIDRLTYEQYF
once,TRBV30,-,13,TRBJ2-5,TGTGCCTGGAGGCGGGGCCCTCAAGAGACCCAGTACTTC,CAWRRGPQETQYF
-,TRBV10-3,TRBD2,15,TRBJ2-7,TGTGCCATCAGAACTAGCGGGGGGAGCTCCTACGAGCAGTACTTC,CAIRTSGGSSYEQYF
-,TRBV11-3,TRBD2,14,TRBJ2-7,TGTGCCAGCAGCGACGGACGGGGGGGCGACGAGCAGTACTTC,CASSDGRGGDEQYF
-,TRBV19,TRBD2,17,TRBJ2-2,TGTGCCAGTAGTACCGGGACTAGCGGGGGGAACACCGGGGAGCTGTTTTTT,CASSTGTSGGNTGELFF
-,TRBV19,TRBD1,13,TRBJ1-5,TGTGCCAGTACCTCGGACAGGGGTCAGCCCCAGCATTTT,CASTSDRGQPQHF
once,TRBV7-9,-,13,TRBJ1-1,TGTGCCAGCAGCCGCGGACAGAACACTGAAGCTTTCTTT,CASSRGQNTEAFF
few,TRBV6-1,TRBD2,17,TRBJ2-2,TGTGCCAGCAGTGCCAGAGCGGGGGGCTCGAACACCGGGGAGCTGTTTTTT,CASSARAGGSNTGELFF
-,TRBV7-2,TRBD1,14,TRBJ2-3,TGTGCCAGCAGCCCGGGGACAGCCACAGATACGCAGTATTTT,CASSPGTATDTQYF
-,TRBV5-1,-,15,TRBJ1-5,TGCGCCAGCAGCTTGTTGGGAGGCTCGGATCAGCCCCAGCATTTT,CASSLLGGSDQPQHF
-,TRBV10-1,-,13,TRBJ2-3,TGCGCCAGCAGCTACAGGGACGGAGATACGCAGTATTTT,CASSYRDGDTQYF
-,TRBV3-1/TRBV3-2,-,16,TRBJ2-4,TGTGCCAGCAGCCAAGAGTTTAACAGCGGCAAAAACATTCAGTACTTC,CASSQEFNSGKNIQYF
-,TRBV5-1,-,12,TRBJ1-3,TGCGCCAGCAGTTCCACTGGAAACACCATATATTTT,CASSSTGNTIYF
once,TRBV28,TRBD2,15,TRBJ2-7,TGTGTCTCGGGGACTAGCGGGGGGGTGAGTTACGAGCAGTACTTC,CVSGTSGGVSYEQYF
-,TRBV7-2,TRBD2,17,TRBJ2-7,TGTGCCAGCAGCTCGCGGGCGGGGGGCCGATCTCGCTACGAGCAGTACTTC,CASSSRAGGRSRYEQYF
once,TRBV5-6,TRBD1,15,TRBJ2-1,TGTGCCAGCAGCCGCATTGGACAGGGGGCGGCGGAGCAGTTCTTC,CASSRIGQGAAEQFF
-,TRBV5-8,TRBD2,15,TRBJ2-2,TGTGCCAGCAGCGAAGGGACTAGGAACACCGGGGAGCTGTTTTTT,CASSEGTRNTGELFF
-,TRBV11-2,-,16,TRBJ1-1,TGTGCCAGCAGCTCCCCGCACGACAGGAAAAACGGGGCAGCTTTCTTT,CASSSPHDRKNGAAFF
once,TRBV9,-,13,TRBJ1-1,TGTGCCAGCAGCGTAGGGGACTCCCCGGGCGCTTTCTTT,CASSVGDSPGAFF
-,TRBV6-5,-,14,TRBJ1-1,TGTGCCAGCAGCACTAGAACAGGGTGGACTGAAGCTTTCTTT,CASSTRTGWTEAFF
-,TRBV5-4,TRBD1,14,TRBJ2-7,TGTGCCAGCAGCCCGGGACAGGGGGGATACGAGCAGTACTTC,CASSPGQGGYEQYF
-,TRBV7-9,TRBD1,16,TRBJ2-4,TGTGCCAGCAGCTTAGCACAGGGGGCGGCCAAAAACATTCAGTACTTC,CASSLAQGAAKNIQYF
few,TRBV19,-,14,TRBJ1-2,TGTGCCAGTAGTATGAGCCGACGGAGCTATGGCTACACCTTC,CASSMSRRSYGYTF
-,TRBV12-5,TRBD2,15,TRBJ2-1,TGTGCTAGTGGTTTAGGACTAGGGAATCACAATGAGCAGTTCTTC,CASGLGLGNHNEQFF
-,TRBV19,-,13,TRBJ1-1,TGTGCCAGTACGTTAGAGGGCCACACTGAAGCTTTCTTT,CASTLEGHTEAFF
-,TRBV10-2,TRBD1,15,TRBJ2-5,TGCGCCAGCAGTGAGGGGGACAGGGGGTTGGAGACCCAGTACTTC,CASSEGDRGLETQYF
-,TRBV5-1,TRBD1,15,TRBJ2-5,TGCGCCAGCAGCAGACAGGGGGCGCAACAAGAGACCCAGTACTTC,CASSRQGAQQETQYF
-,TRBV15,TRBD2,17,TRBJ2-7,TGTGCCACCAGCTTACGACTAGCGGGGCCGAGCTCCTACGAGCAGTACTTC,CATSLRLAGPSSYEQYF